Presented here are 27 T cell receptor beta chains from one specimen sequenced in a study of blood T cell repertoires in COVID-19. Generated by immunoSEQ multiplex PCR, the TCRdb table keeps only in-frame clones and is missing some. The sample contains fewer than 200,000 clones, roughly 82% of which appear only once. Material: peripheral blood. The receptor set was obtained from a woman aged 70-85 years with acute or convalescent COVID-19.

The chain couples TRBV28 to TRBJ1-2; 7 bases align to TRBD1. Germline V lookup: CDR1 MDHEN, CDR2 SYDVKM. Trimming at V came to 6 bases and at J to 8 bases, leaving 9 bases not matched to a gene. The CDR3 loop spans 13 amino acids. The CDR3 region has the DNA TGTGCCAGCAGACTCGACAGGGTAGGCGGCTACACCTTC. Protein: CASRLDRVGGYTF.

This rearrangement joins TRBV28 to TRBJ2-7; TRBD1 aligns across 7 bases. The CDR3 length is 15 residues. J lost 6 bases, V lost 4 bases, and 12 bases had no gene match. CDR1 and CDR2 (germline): MDHEN, SYDVKM. The CDR3 coding sequence is TGTGCCAGCAGTTCCCACAGGCCACAGGGGATCGAGCAGTACTTC. This sequence encodes CASSSHRPQGIEQYF.

The chain combines TRBV6-2 or TRBV6-3 with TRBJ2-7; 12 nucleotides agree with TRBD2. Germline V gene sequence: CDR1 MNHEY, CDR2 SVGEGT. With V trimmed by 5 bases and J by 6 bases, 8 bases remained unmatched. The CDR3 extends over 15 amino acids. The CDR3 spells CASSAPTSGRLEQYF. The CDR3 nucleotides read TGTGCCAGCAGTGCGCCGACTAGCGGGAGACTCGAGCAGTACTTC.

The genes are TRBV6-5 and TRBJ2-4; weak D call: TRBD2 (6 bases). V lost 6 bases to trimming and J lost 7 bases, with 7 bases between them. Germline V gene sequence: CDR1 MNHEY, CDR2 SVGAGI. The CDR3 contains 11 residues. The CDR3, as DNA: TGTGCCAGCAGGACTAGGAACATTCAGTACTTC. It yields the protein CASRTRNIQYF.

The CDR3 nucleotides are TGTGCCTGGAGTGGGAGAAGGGGACAGGGGGTGAACACTGAAGCTTTCTTT. Protein product: CAWSGRRGQGVNTEAFF. This sequence joins TRBV30 and TRBJ1-1, with 11 bases that match TRBD1. CDR1 and CDR2 from the germline V gene are GTSNPN and SVGIG (reference sequence). This CDR3 is built from 17 residues. Unmatched junction bases numbered 7, after V lost 1 base and J lost 0 bases.

The J gene is TRBJ2-3, the V gene TRBV4-1; 11 bases fit TRBD2. In germline, CDR1 is MGHRA, CDR2 YSYEKL. The V segment lost 4 bases and the J segment 0 bases; nucleotides outside the gene matches: 6. This CDR3 is built from 17 residues. This CDR3 is CASSLRGTSGSTDTQYF. CDR3 nucleotides: TGCGCCAGCAGCCTCCGAGGGACTAGCGGCAGCACAGATACGCAGTATTTT.

The V and J genes are TRBV19 and TRBJ1-5, with 7 bases fitting TRBD1. Looked up from germline, CDR1 is LNHDA and CDR2 is SQIVND (reference sequence). The CDR3 consists of 16 residues. With 8 bases clipped from V and 2 bases from J, the junction kept 12 bases outside the gene matches. In nucleotides, the CDR3 is TGTGCCAGTTCCGGACAGGCCCTGATAGGCAATCAGCCCCAGCATTTT. The encoded protein is CASSGQALIGNQPQHF.

This rearrangement joins TRBV28 to TRBJ1-2; weak D call: TRBD1 (5 bases). The CDR3 consists of 12 residues. Germline V gene lookup returns CDR1 MDHEN and CDR2 SYDVKM. Trimming cost V 6 bases and J 6 bases, with 11 bases left between them. The CDR3 sequence is CASRQDLHGYTF. DNA of the CDR3: TGTGCCAGCAGACAGGACCTTCATGGCTACACCTTC.

This sequence joins TRBV24-1 and TRBJ2-2; 7 positions agree with TRBD2. This CDR3 comprises 14 residues. The ends lost 7 bases at V and 5 bases at J; junction bases unmatched: 6. Germline-derived CDR1 and CDR2 are KGHDR and SFDVKD. CDR3 sequence reads: CATSGMGGTGELFF. CDR3 bases: TGTGCCACCAGCGGTATGGGGGGGACCGGGGAGCTGTTTTTT.

The V call is TRBV5-5, the J call TRBJ2-4; TRBD1 agrees at 7 bases. CDR1 SGHKS and CDR2 YYEKEE come from the germline V gene (reference sequence). V shed 4 bases, J shed 6 bases, and the junction held 16 bases outside the gene matches. The CDR3 sequence is 17 residues long. This CDR3 reads CASSPEPAETGTNIQYF. CDR3 sequence (DNA): TGTGCCAGCAGCCCAGAGCCGGCCGAGACAGGGACAAACATTCAGTACTTC. Supplemented by reference TRBV5-5 and TRBJ2-4, the full variable domain reads DAGVTQSPTHLIKTRGQQVTLRCSPISGHKSVSWYQQVLGQGPQFIFQYYEKEERGRGNFPDRFSARQFPNYSSELNVNALLLGDSALYLCASSPEPAETGTNIQYFGAGTRLSVL.

The chain joins TRBV3-1 (or the pseudogene TRBV3-2) to TRBJ1-1; the match to TRBD1 covers 9 bases. Trimming cost V 4 bases and J 10 bases; bases outside gene matches: 10. Germline lookup yields CDR1 LGHDT and CDR2 YNNKEL (reference sequence). The CDR3 consists of 14 residues. The CDR3 nucleotides are TGTGCCAGCAGCCCGGGGGGGACAGGGATCGGAGCTTTCTTT. Encoded protein: CASSPGGTGIGAFF.

For the CDR3, the DNA is TGCGCCAGTAGAGGGACAGTGAGGCCCCTCCACTTT. Its translation: CASRGTVRPLHF. The chain has TRBV10-1 and TRBJ1-6; TRBD1 agrees at 7 bases. V trimming: 9 bases; J trimming: 13 bases; junction bases outside the gene matches: 9. Germline V lookup: CDR1 WNHNN, CDR2 SYGVQD (reference sequence). This CDR3 is 12 amino acids long.

The rearrangement joins TRBV12-3 or TRBV12-4 to TRBJ1-2, with D unresolved. The germline V and J ends were trimmed by 6 bases and 4 bases, with 9 bases remaining between them. The length of the CDR3 is 12 residues. CDR3 residues: CASSSDFYGYTF. As DNA, the CDR3 is TGTGCCAGCAGCTCGGACTTCTATGGCTACACCTTC.

The CDR3 DNA follows: TGTGCCAGCCAAAAGGACTTCTTGTATTCACCCCTCCACTTT. Its translation is CASQKDFLYSPLHF. The chain combines TRBV7-9 with TRBJ1-6; D uncertain. V was pared by 8 bases and J by 8 bases, with 16 bases between. This CDR3 is built from 14 residues. Germline loops: CDR1 SEHNR, CDR2 FQNEAQ (reference sequence).

This chain uses TRBV11-3 with TRBJ1-5; D is unclear. The CDR3 consists of 13 residues. V gave up 1 base and J gave up 4 bases, with 5 bases separating them. From germline, CDR1 is SGHNT and CDR2 YENEEA. CDR3 in amino acids: CASSLVSNQPQHF. CDR3 nucleotide sequence: TGTGCCAGCAGCTTAGTTTCGAATCAGCCCCAGCATTTT.

The chain couples TRBV28 to TRBJ1-2; D remains unclear. Germline V lookup: CDR1 MDHEN, CDR2 SYDVKM. The CDR3 is 16 residues long. V lost 2 bases and J lost 7, with 20 bases in between. The CDR3 DNA reads TGTGCCAGCAGTTTAATCCGCATAAGGGAGTTGCTTGGCTACACCTTC. Translated: CASSLIRIRELLGYTF.

This clone was seen at least ten times. CDR3 coding DNA: TGCGCCAGCAGCTTGGCTATAGCGGGGGGCCTCTACAATGAGCAGTTCTTC. Amino acid sequence: CASSLAIAGGLYNEQFF. This rearrangement joins TRBV5-1 to TRBJ2-1; 10 positions match TRBD2. V shed 0 bases and J 3 bases; nucleotides not matched to a gene: 6. The CDR3 runs to 17 residues. Germline CDR1 SGHRS, CDR2 YFSETQ.

This chain links TRBV29-1 with TRBJ1-1; maybe TRBD1 (5 bases). The germline V and J ends were trimmed by 7 bases and 3 bases, with 18 bases remaining between them. Germline lookup yields CDR1 SQVTM and CDR2 ANQGSEA. This CDR3 is 14 amino acids long. CDR3 region: CSAFFSGAHTEAFF. The CDR3 DNA follows: TGCAGCGCTTTTTTCAGCGGGGCCCACACTGAAGCTTTCTTT.

The V gene is TRBV6-2 or TRBV6-3, the J gene TRBJ1-1, with D unresolved. Per the germline V gene, CDR1 is MNHEY and CDR2 is SVGEGT. V shed 5 bases and J shed 1 base, with 11 bases lying between them. This CDR3 has 14 amino acids. The CDR3 loop reads CASSTGASNTEAFF. For the CDR3, the DNA is TGTGCCAGCAGTACCGGAGCCTCGAACACTGAAGCTTTCTTT.

This chain connects TRBV12-5 to TRBJ2-2; D not certain. This CDR3 comprises 14 residues. Germline CDR1 is LGHNT and CDR2 is FRNRAP. V lost 2 bases and J lost 5, with 9 bases in between. CDR3 in DNA: TGTGCTAGTGGTTTGATGTCCCCGACCGGGGAGCTGTTTTTT. Residues: CASGLMSPTGELFF. Complete variable domain (other parts from reference TRBV12-5 and TRBJ2-2): DARVTQTPRHKVTEMGQEVTMRCQPILGHNTVFWYRQTMMQGLELLAYFRNRAPLDDSGMPKDRFSAEMPDATLATLKIQPSEPRDSAVYFCASGLMSPTGELFFGEGSRLTVL.

J is TRBJ1-2 and V is TRBV4-2; D gene unclear. V was cut by 1 base and J by 3 bases, with 3 bases left in between. CDR3 length: 12 amino acids. Germline V gives CDR1 LGHNA, CDR2 YNFKEQ. CDR3 sequence: CASSQGDYGYTF. Here the CDR3 DNA reads TGTGCCAGCAGCCAAGGAGACTATGGCTACACCTTC.

The V call is TRBV18, the J call TRBJ1-6; 10 bases agree with TRBD1. The germline V gene has CDR1 KGHSH and CDR2 LQKENI. The J segment lost 10 bases and the V segment lost 3 bases, leaving 6 bases of the junction unmatched. The CDR3 is made up of 15 amino acids. The CDR3 DNA reads as TGTGCCAGCTCACCCTCCGGACAGGGGGGATCACCCCTCCACTTT. Translated, it gives CASSPSGQGGSPLHF.

This clone was observed a handful of times. V gene TRBV21-1 combines with J gene TRBJ2-2; the listed D gene, TRBD2, was not tested against the DNA. TRBV21-1 is noted as a pseudogene. CDR3 length: 15 residues. DNA of the CDR3: TGTGCCAGCAGCAAACCGGCCCCCCGCGGCGGGGAGCTGTTTTTT. Its protein is CASSKPAPRGGELFF.

CDR3 loop: CASIRTGITNYGYTF. The CDR3 DNA is TGTGCCAGCATTCGTACAGGAATTACTAACTATGGCTACACCTTC. The J gene is TRBJ1-2, the V gene TRBV6-7; weak D call: TRBD1 (5 bases). TRBV6-7 falls under the ORF class, with uncertain function. This CDR3 is 15 amino acids long. The V end was cut by 7 bases, the J end by 0 bases, with 15 bases between.

Remarks on this clone: A much larger clone lies one base from this, so it may be a read error. Other DNA sequences from this sample encode an identical CDR3 as well. V and J are TRBV5-1 and TRBJ2-2; 10 positions match TRBD1. The CDR3 has 16 residues. J lost 5 bases, V lost 0 bases, and 4 bases had no gene match. Germline V CDR1 and CDR2: SGHRS, YFSETQ. The CDR3 DNA reads as TGCGCCAGCAGCTTGGGGCGGACAGGGGGGACCGGGGAGCTGTTTTTT. Translated, it gives CASSLGRTGGTGELFF. Drawing the rest from reference TRBV5-1 and TRBJ2-2, the complete variable domain is KAGVTQTPRYLIKTRGQQVTLSCSPISGHRSVSWYQQTPGQGLQFLFEYFSETQRNKGNFPGRFSGRQFSNSRSEMNVSTLELGDSALYLCASSLGRTGGTGELFFGEGSRLTVL.

The rearrangement joins TRBV5-1 to TRBJ2-1; 7 bases line up with TRBD2. The J segment lost 1 base and the V segment lost 3 bases, leaving 4 bases of the junction unmatched. The CDR3 is 15 residues long. Germline assignment: CDR1 SGHRS and CDR2 YFSETQ. This CDR3 reads CASSWDGGSYNEQFF. In nucleotides, the CDR3 is TGCGCCAGCAGCTGGGACGGGGGGTCCTACAATGAGCAGTTCTTC.

J is TRBJ2-7 and V is TRBV7-6; 9 bases are a match to TRBD1. V lost 2 bases to trimming and J lost 5 bases; unmatched junction nucleotides: 10. The CDR3 length is 16 residues. Germline V gene data show CDR1 as SGHVS and CDR2 as FNYEAQ. CDR3 protein: CASSLLPGQGKHEQYF. Here the CDR3 DNA reads TGTGCCAGCAGCTTACTCCCGGGACAGGGAAAGCACGAGCAGTACTTC.